This T cell receptor (beta chain) was captured in a study of blood T cells in healthy people across ages. Study details: Template switching recovered approximately one barcoded beta molecule for every two T cells.

A J-beta primer mix and a sample-barcoded 5' primer were used in a second PCR of roughly 7 to 12 cycles. One entry per CDR3 protein, called by TCRdb with MiXCR from the 5' RACE reads. The repertoire includes about 1.5 million distinct CDR3 sequences, 35% to 45% of them detected once, and just over 4% sits in the top ten. Germline V lookup: CDR1 LGHNA, CDR2 YNFKEQ. This CDR3 is built from 17 residues. Trimming took 4 bases from V and 11 from J; bases not matched to a gene: 21. This receptor was obtained from a woman aged 18-29 years in good health. The chain combines TRBV4-2 with TRBJ2-5; TRBD2 matches 8 bases. The specimen sequenced was blood. The CDR3 protein is CASSPAQSGSTFNEQYF. For the CDR3, the DNA is TGTGCCAGCAGCCCAGCCCAAAGCGGGAGTACGTTCAATGAGCAGTACTTC.